This entry is about one T cell receptor (beta chain). In the original analysis: For nucleated cells, counts were estimated from reference gene primer amplification. Clones were sequenced by immunoSEQ multiplex PCR, and TCRdb holds only the in-frame ones, with some missing. That table is the source of V, J and clone size, and D and trimming were worked out from the DNA. This table has under 150,000 clones, approximately 84% appearing once. This entry belongs to a study of blood T cell repertoires in COVID-19. Study-level background: Samples came from the United States, Italy and Spain, spanning acute and convalescent COVID-19. In each case, the material was cDNA or gDNA derived from T cells, B-cell-depleted T cells, or PBMCs.

The germline V gene has CDR1 SGHTA and CDR2 FQGNSA. The V gene lost 3 bases and the J gene lost 3 bases, with 15 bases spanning the gap. The CDR3 is 15 amino acids. The V gene is TRBV7-2, the J gene TRBJ2-7, with D perhaps TRBD2 (6 bases). The receptor was derived from a woman between 40 and 50 years old with acute or convalescent COVID-19. Sequenced: peripheral blood. CDR3 amino acids: CASSLLSPGGYEQYF. CDR3 DNA: TGTGCCAGCAGCTTGTTAAGCCCCGGGGGCTACGAGCAGTACTTC.